The present TCR beta chain was sequenced within a study of blood T cell repertoires in COVID-19. Study-level background: Samples representing acute and convalescent COVID-19 were sourced from the United States, Italy and Spain.

The V gene end was trimmed by 1 base and the J gene end by 7 bases; junction bases not matched to a gene: 3. From germline, CDR1 is SGHRS and CDR2 YFSETQ. There are 15 residues in the CDR3. In the original analysis: Amplification with reference gene primers provided the estimates of nucleated cell counts. TCRdb's copy holds only in-frame clones and misses some; the assay was immunoSEQ multiplex PCR. The V and J calls and clone size are taken from that table; D and trimming were inferred from the DNA. The sample records over 400,000 clones, 70% to 90% being singletons. The genes are TRBV5-1 and TRBJ1-4, with 11 nucleotides matching TRBD1. The TCR was taken from a human donor in a cohort sampled during active COVID-19. Specimen: peripheral blood. The CDR3 region has the DNA TGCGCCAGCAGCTTGCCCGGGACAGGGGGTGAAAAACTGTTTTTT. This codes for CASSLPGTGGEKLFF.